Shown below are 5 T cell receptor beta chains from a single sample sequenced in a study of T-cell reconstitution after alpha-beta-depleted transplantation in children listed by TCRdb under 2016. Interpreted using the paper, the treatment or condition label stands for: allogeneic hematopoietic cell transplantation with graft depleted of TCRalphabeta T cells and CD19 B cells. The library was generated by PCR. Sequencing was carried out with an Illumina HiSeq 2500. TCR library preparation used molecular barcoding, with unique molecular identifiers applied to normalize quantification of the TCRbeta repertoire. The public sequencing data were trimmed at Q25 with fastp and processed into clonotypes with MiXCR by TCRdb, which kept only in-frame beta chains. Duplicate CDR3 protein sequences are folded into a single record with the most common DNA and genes. The sample table records around 240,000 distinct CDR3 sequences; just under 8.5% of these occur just once. Nearly 6.5% of the sample comes from the top ten.

The specimen was PBMCs, mostly from graft donor cells, collected 180 days after TCRalphabeta/CD19-depleted stem cell transplant. The receptors stem from a male patient under 18 who had a stem cell transplant for acute lymphoblastic leukemia, so the T cells may come from the graft donor.

This clonotype occurred many times. The chain uses TRBV10-3 and TRBJ2-5, with a tentative D call TRBD2 (5 bases). The CDR3 sequence is 12 residues long. Deletions cut 4 bases from V and 5 bases from J, with 8 bases between. Germline values: CDR1 ENHRY, CDR2 SYGVKD. The chain's CDR3 is CAISVRGETQYF. The CDR3 region has the DNA TGTGCCATCAGTGTCCGCGGGGAGACCCAGTACTTC.

About this clonotype itself: A read error may be the cause here, since a much bigger clone is one base away. This chain uses TRBV19 with TRBJ1-2; perhaps TRBD1 as D (5 bases). Germline V gene sequence: CDR1 LNHDA, CDR2 SQIVND (reference sequence). This CDR3 is 13 amino acids long. V was trimmed by 10 bases and J by 3 bases, leaving 15 bases between them. CDR3 residues: CANNRIGDYGYTF. Written as DNA, the CDR3 is TGTGCCAACAACAGGATTGGTGACTATGGCTACACCTTC.

This clonotype was seen repeatedly, ten times or more. The CDR3 bases are TGCGCCAGCAGCTTGGAACTAGCGGGCGATGAGCAGTTCTTC. The encoded protein is CASSLELAGDEQFF. The rearrangement joins TRBV5-1 to TRBJ2-1, with TRBD2 identical over 9 bases. Germline V CDR1 and CDR2: SGHRS, YFSETQ. The CDR3 consists of 14 residues. V shed 0 bases, J shed 8 bases, and the junction held 3 bases outside the gene matches.

This clonotype was detected many times. The rearrangement links TRBV10-3 to TRBJ2-5; 8 bases are shared with TRBD1. The J segment lost 5 bases and the V segment lost 3 bases, leaving 5 bases of the junction unmatched. In germline, CDR1 is ENHRY, CDR2 SYGVKD. The CDR3 sequence is 14 residues long. CDR3 loop: CAISDWTGSETQYF. The CDR3 region has the DNA TGTGCCATCAGTGACTGGACAGGGTCGGAGACCCAGTACTTC.

In this sample, this clonotype turned up many times. V is TRBV14 and J is TRBJ1-1, with D possibly TRBD1 on 5 matching bases. CDR3 length: 15 residues. The V end lost 4 bases, the J end lost 0 bases, and 12 bases lay between the germline ends. The V gene's germline CDR1 is SGHDN and CDR2 FVKESK. The CDR3 spells CASSRRDRMNTEAFF. The CDR3 nucleotides are TGTGCCAGCAGCCGGCGGGACCGAATGAACACTGAAGCTTTCTTT.